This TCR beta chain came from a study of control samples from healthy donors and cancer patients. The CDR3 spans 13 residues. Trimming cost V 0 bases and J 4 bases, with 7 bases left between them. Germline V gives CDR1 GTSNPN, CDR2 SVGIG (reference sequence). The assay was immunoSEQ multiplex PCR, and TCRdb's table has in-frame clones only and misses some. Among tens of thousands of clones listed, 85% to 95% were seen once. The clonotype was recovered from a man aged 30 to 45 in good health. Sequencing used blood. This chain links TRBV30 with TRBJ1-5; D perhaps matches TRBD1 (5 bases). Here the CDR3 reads CAWSVGVNQPQHF. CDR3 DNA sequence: TGTGCCTGGAGTGTGGGGGTGAATCAGCCCCAGCATTTT.